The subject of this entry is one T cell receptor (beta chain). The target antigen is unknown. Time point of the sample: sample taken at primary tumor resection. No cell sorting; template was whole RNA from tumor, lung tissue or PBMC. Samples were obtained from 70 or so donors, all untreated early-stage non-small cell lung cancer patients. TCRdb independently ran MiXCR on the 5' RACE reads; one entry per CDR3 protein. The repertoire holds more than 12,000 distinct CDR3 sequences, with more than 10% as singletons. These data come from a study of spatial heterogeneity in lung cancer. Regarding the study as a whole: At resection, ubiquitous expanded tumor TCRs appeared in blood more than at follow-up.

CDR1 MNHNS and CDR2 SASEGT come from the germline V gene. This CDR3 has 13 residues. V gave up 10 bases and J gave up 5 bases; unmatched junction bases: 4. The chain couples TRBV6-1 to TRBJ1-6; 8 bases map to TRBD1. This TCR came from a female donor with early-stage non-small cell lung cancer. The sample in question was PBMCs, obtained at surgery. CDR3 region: CATQDRDNSPLHF. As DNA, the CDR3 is TGTGCCACCCAGGACAGGGATAATTCACCCCTCCACTTT.